The text below deals with one TCR beta chain. Participant ages covered roughly 18 to 89 years across about 22 US areas. Original methodology: Reference gene primer amplification yielded estimated nucleated cell counts. Clones were read by immunoSEQ multiplex PCR, and TCRdb kept only the in-frame ones, dropping some. D and trimming were read from the DNA, whereas the V and J calls and clone size are those reported in that table. The sample lists 250,000 to 400,000 clones; 75% to 90% were seen once. This entry comes from a study of blood T cell repertoires in COVID-19. Study details: From T cells, B-cell-depleted T cells, or PBMCs came the material, which was cDNA or gDNA.

The CDR3 extends over 13 amino acids. V lost 5 bases and J 4 bases, leaving 12 bases between the germline ends. Germline assignment: CDR1 SGHAT and CDR2 FQDESV (reference sequence). This sequence was found in a woman aged 25 to 39 who had been exposed to COVID-19. The chain has TRBV11-1 and TRBJ2-7, with a tentative D call TRBD1 (6 bases). Sequencing input: PBMCs or T cells enriched from blood (not recorded which). CDR3 sequence (DNA): TGTGCCAGCAGCCGACAGGAAATATACGAGCAGTACTTC. This encodes CASSRQEIYEQYF.